Listed below are T cell receptor beta chains from one sample, sequenced in a study of OX40 agonist ivuxolimab in advanced cancers. The protocol was immunoSEQ multiplex PCR, while the TCRdb copy is restricted to in-frame clones and leaves out a portion. The sample records roughly 80,000 clones, approximately 85% being singletons. This specimen consisted of CD4+ or CD8+ T cells sorted from blood, obtained in a trial of the OX40 agonist ivuxolimab. These receptors all stem from an adult with an advanced solid tumor such as melanoma, head and neck, liver or kidney cancer. Each CDR3 is given without its conserved first and last residue. D genes are given only for firm matches.

>TRBJ1-1|TRBV2|.
ASNQEQNTEAF
>TRBJ2-7|TRBV5-4|.
ASSQPRGTRPSEQY
>TRBJ2-2|TRBV5-4|.
ASSTGYKGTGELF
>TRBJ2-3|TRBV5-1|.
ASSPGDSTDTQY
>TRBJ2-6|TRBV7-8|.
ASSAGAYPQSRANVLT
>TRBJ1-2|TRBV5-1|.
ASSSEGLGGYT
>TRBJ2-3|TRBV27|TRBD2
ASSLRPAGGRRDTDTQY
>TRBJ2-3|TRBV5-1|TRBD1
ASSFQGAADTQY
>TRBJ1-5|TRBV28|.
ASRRRDLGRNQPQH
>TRBJ1-2|TRBV4-1|.
ASSPGGEVRGYT
>TRBJ1-1|TRBV29-1|.
SVGGVAEAF
>TRBJ1-1|TRBV2|TRBD1
ASIPFRDSPGRAF
>TRBJ2-1|TRBV11-2|TRBD1
ASSLGQGAANEQF
>TRBJ2-3|TRBV11-3|.
ASSYQGTTDTQY
>TRBJ1-2|TRBV7-2|TRBD1
ASSLNAGTGKRGYT
>TRBJ1-1|TRBV11-2|.
ASRRSGGRGNTEAF
>TRBJ2-1|TRBV7-2|.
ASSRYNEQF
>TRBJ2-3|TRBV11-3|.
ASQLTSSTDTQY
>TRBJ2-5|TRBV19|.
ASSRALQETQY
>TRBJ1-5|TRBV19|.
ASSMSGRGNQPQH
>TRBJ1-1|TRBV18|.
ASSLREANTEAF
>TRBJ2-3|TRBV6-6|.
ASSYASDSTDTQY
>TRBJ2-2|TRBV6-5|.
ASSTTGLGELF
>TRBJ1-5|TRBV5-1|.
ASSLGAGGNQPQH
>TRBJ1-5|TRBV6-6|.
ASSRGGNSNQPQH
>TRBJ1-4|TRBV29-1|.
SVEWGRDEKLF
>TRBJ2-7|TRBV2|.
ASQDSSLGSEQY
>TRBJ2-7|TRBV18|.
ASSPAGNEQY
>TRBJ1-3|TRBV5-4|.
ASSLSFRNTIY
>TRBJ2-2|TRBV19|.
ASSIWGRETGELF
>TRBJ2-1|TRBV5-1|.
ASSLAQANEQF
>TRBJ1-5|TRBV7-8|.
ASSSSRDQPQH
>TRBJ2-7|TRBV6-6|.
ASSNGASYEQY
>TRBJ2-3|TRBV28|TRBD2
ASSLGERWPGRGTQY
>TRBJ1-4|TRBV6-5|TRBD1
ASRPQGATNEKLF
>TRBJ2-1|TRBV9|.
ASSETGNEQF
>TRBJ2-7|TRBV28|.
ASSPPAYEQY
>TRBJ1-1|TRBV5-4|TRBD1
ASSSPGQGAEAF
>TRBJ2-5|TRBV7-2|.
ASAQAQATQY
>TRBJ2-1|TRBV28|TRBD2
ASSFSAGGNNEQF
>TRBJ2-4|TRBV28|.
ASSFRGNIQY
>TRBJ2-2|TRBV5-1|TRBD2
ASSSGLAGGPQTGELF
>TRBJ2-7|TRBV6-1|TRBD2
ASCLAGGREQY
>TRBJ2-1|TRBV2|TRBD2
ASTTSGGLGEQF
>TRBJ1-1|TRBV7-9|.
ASSRDLNTEAF
>TRBJ2-3|TRBV6-5|.
ASKRADTQY
>TRBJ1-1|TRBV11-2|.
ASSYIATNTEAF
>TRBJ1-5|TRBV7-6|.
ASSPDRNQPQH
>TRBJ1-3|TRBV10-1|TRBD1
ASNYGTERNTIY
>TRBJ1-6|TRBV7-9|.
ASSMTTSNSPLH
>TRBJ1-5|TRBV30|TRBD1
AWRKGTGVQPQH
>TRBJ2-7|TRBV6-1|TRBD1
ASSPRDRVTYEQY
>TRBJ2-7|TRBV30|.
AWSVGGGSEQY
>TRBJ2-3|TRBV7-2|TRBD2
ASSARPAGSTDTQY
>TRBJ2-7|TRBV27|.
ASKSRYEQY